A selection of T cell receptor beta chains follows, all from one sample in a study of T cells after yellow fever vaccination. MiXCR was run by TCRdb on the 5' RACE reads, yielding one entry per CDR3 protein. The sample has approximately 550,000 distinct CDR3 sequences, about 19% seen once. Source: PBMCs, taken 15 days after the yellow fever booster vaccination. These receptors were obtained from a man aged 30 to 39 who received the YFV17D yellow fever vaccine. Both conserved end residues are part of each CDR3. A D gene is named only where the DNA matches it firmly. Not all rows give a size; the values are once, few, many and, for expanded clones, a class.

NA,TRBJ1-2,TRBV20-1,NA,16,CSAGGGASRILGGYTF,TGCAGTGCGGGGGGGGGTGCTTCGAGAATTTTGGGTGGCTACACCTTC
NA,TRBJ2-1,TRBV6-2/TRBV6-3,few,13,CASSSSRGNEQFF,TGTGCCAGCAGTTCTTCCAGAGGCAATGAGCAGTTCTTC
NA,TRBJ2-7,TRBV29-1,NA,13,CSVELQGKSEQYF,TGCAGCGTTGAACTCCAGGGGAAGAGCGAGCAGTACTTC
NA,TRBJ2-3,TRBV5-1,few,13,CASNGAGPDTQYF,TGCGCCAGCAATGGCGCGGGACCAGATACGCAGTATTTT
NA,TRBJ2-5,TRBV15,NA,14,CATSRVAVQETQYF,TGTGCCACCAGCAGAGTTGCGGTCCAAGAGACCCAGTACTTC
NA,TRBJ1-1,TRBV3-1,few,14,CASSPQRGDTEAFF,TGTGCCAGCAGCCCTCAGAGGGGAGACACTGAAGCTTTCTTT
NA,TRBJ2-5,TRBV10-3,few,14,CAISGGAGQETQYF,TGTGCCATCAGTGGAGGAGCGGGCCAAGAGACCCAGTACTTC
NA,TRBJ2-7,TRBV6-5,NA,14,CASSYSNEGNEQYF,TGTGCCAGCAGTTACTCGAATGAGGGAAACGAGCAGTACTTC
NA,TRBJ2-1,TRBV5-6,NA,14,CASSWGGGGYEQFF,TGTGCCAGCAGCTGGGGAGGGGGCGGATATGAGCAGTTCTTC
TRBD1,TRBJ2-1,TRBV10-1,NA,15,CASSESGQGRGEQFF,TGCGCCAGCAGTGAGTCCGGACAGGGGAGAGGTGAGCAGTTCTTC
NA,TRBJ1-5,TRBV20-1,few,14,CSASGGVSNQPQHF,TGCAGTGCTAGCGGAGGGGTAAGCAATCAGCCCCAGCATTTT
TRBD1,TRBJ1-6,TRBV5-1,few,16,CASSLAPQGFNSPLHF,TGCGCCAGCAGCTTGGCACCACAGGGGTTTAATTCACCCCTCCACTTT
NA,TRBJ2-5,TRBV24-1,NA,12,CATSDLGATQYF,TGTGCCACCAGTGACCTGGGAGCGACCCAGTACTTC
NA,TRBJ2-1,TRBV9,few,14,CASSVGPLVDEQFF,TGTGCCAGCAGCGTAGGACCATTGGTGGATGAGCAGTTCTTC
TRBD1,TRBJ2-7,TRBV28,NA,14,CASSLSDRPYEQYF,TGTGCCAGCAGTTTATCGGACAGGCCCTACGAGCAGTACTTC
TRBD1,TRBJ2-7,TRBV20-1,few,14,CSAKGGQGADEQYF,TGCAGTGCTAAAGGTGGCCAGGGGGCGGACGAGCAGTACTTC
NA,TRBJ2-1,TRBV5-1,few,16,CASSLEGGPSYNEQFF,TGCGCCAGCAGCTTGGAGGGCGGGCCCTCCTACAATGAGCAGTTCTTC
NA,TRBJ2-3,TRBV9,few,17,CASSVGLRDTHLDTQYF,TGTGCCAGCAGCGTGGGGTTAAGGGACACACACTTAGATACGCAGTATTTT
TRBD1,TRBJ2-7,TRBV7-9,NA,13,CASSWGQLYEQYF,TGTGCCAGCAGCTGGGGACAGCTATACGAGCAGTACTTC
NA,TRBJ2-1,TRBV7-9,NA,12,CASSFDPREQFF,TGTGCCAGCAGCTTTGACCCTAGGGAGCAGTTCTTC
TRBD1,TRBJ1-6,TRBV7-9,NA,13,CASSPDRGTPLHF,TGTGCCAGCAGCCCAGACAGGGGGACTCCCCTCCACTTT
NA,TRBJ2-3,TRBV7-2,few,14,CASSFQGSHYTQYF,TGTGCCAGCAGCTTTCAGGGGTCCCATTATACGCAGTATTTT
TRBD2,TRBJ2-1,TRBV6-1,NA,13,CASVKSGTGEQFF,TGTGCCAGCGTGAAAAGCGGGACCGGCGAGCAGTTCTTC
TRBD2,TRBJ2-7,TRBV7-2,many,16,CASSSPTSGGYYEQYF,TGTGCCAGCAGCTCCCCGACTAGCGGGGGTTACTACGAGCAGTACTTC
TRBD1,TRBJ2-7,TRBV11-2,few,16,CASSSIRDRVSYEQYF,TGTGCCAGCAGCTCAATCCGGGACAGGGTTTCCTACGAGCAGTACTTC
NA,TRBJ2-7,TRBV19,NA,15,CASSIRPGEFYEQYF,TGTGCCAGTAGTATCCGTCCAGGAGAATTTTACGAGCAGTACTTC
TRBD1,TRBJ2-4,TRBV5-1,many,16,CASSRELGQGEDIQYF,TGCGCCAGCAGCCGGGAATTAGGACAGGGTGAGGACATTCAGTACTTC
TRBD1,TRBJ1-2,TRBV7-2,NA,14,CASSLQGAAGGYTF,TGTGCCAGCAGCCTACAGGGGGCCGCGGGTGGCTACACCTTC
TRBD2,TRBJ2-7,TRBV12-3/TRBV12-4,few,16,CASSSGRTSGFYEQYF,TGTGCCAGCAGTTCGGGTAGAACTAGCGGCTTCTACGAGCAGTACTTC
NA,TRBJ2-7,TRBV25-1,NA,14,CASSGSYGSYEQYF,TGTGCCAGCAGTGGCAGTTACGGCTCCTACGAGCAGTACTTC
TRBD2,TRBJ2-1,TRBV6-5,NA,16,CASSYWTSGSGNEQFF,TGTGCCAGCAGTTACTGGACTAGCGGGAGTGGCAATGAGCAGTTCTTC
NA,TRBJ2-1,TRBV6-6,many,11,CASIQGNEQFF,TGTGCCAGCATCCAAGGGAATGAGCAGTTCTTC
NA,TRBJ2-1,TRBV12-3/TRBV12-4,few,16,CASSFKASVSYNEQFF,TGTGCCAGCAGTTTCAAGGCTAGCGTTTCCTACAATGAGCAGTTCTTC
NA,TRBJ2-3,TRBV6-2/TRBV6-3,few,14,CASSFRTITDTQYF,TGTGCCAGCAGTTTCCGGACTATCACAGATACGCAGTATTTT
NA,TRBJ2-3,TRBV12-3/TRBV12-4,NA,12,CASSLMEIEQYF,TGTGCCAGCAGCCTTATGGAAATCGAGCAGTATTTT
TRBD2,TRBJ2-3,TRBV15,few,12,CATQGGQDTQYF,TGTGCCACCCAGGGAGGGCAAGATACGCAGTATTTT
NA,TRBJ2-5,TRBV20-1,NA,10,CSVTEETQYF,TGCAGTGTGACAGAAGAGACCCAGTACTTC
TRBD2,TRBJ2-7,TRBV4-2,NA,14,CASSHGTSGYEQYF,TGTGCCAGCAGCCACGGGACTAGCGGATACGAGCAGTACTTC
TRBD1,TRBJ2-7,TRBV5-1,NA,14,CASGDPGGTYEQYF,TGCGCCAGCGGTGACCCAGGGGGCACTTACGAGCAGTACTTC
NA,TRBJ2-1,TRBV5-1,NA,15,CASTSQGFQGNEQFF,TGCGCCAGCACATCCCAGGGATTCCAGGGGAATGAGCAGTTCTTC
TRBD2,TRBJ2-7,TRBV10-3,NA,12,CAIKWTSGEQYF,TGTGCCATCAAATGGACTAGCGGCGAGCAGTACTTC
NA,TRBJ2-1,TRBV12-3/TRBV12-4,few,16,CASSLAGQRGTNEQFF,TGTGCCAGCAGTTTAGCTGGGCAACGAGGGACCAATGAGCAGTTCTTC
TRBD1,TRBJ2-7,TRBV20-1,few,18,CSARTGLSGQGTDYEQYF,TGCAGTGCTAGAACCGGCTTGTCGGGACAGGGAACGGACTACGAGCAGTACTTC
TRBD2,TRBJ2-7,TRBV19,few,14,CASSILAGAYEQYF,TGTGCCAGTAGTATACTAGCGGGAGCCTACGAGCAGTACTTC
TRBD2,TRBJ2-1,TRBV20-1,NA,14,CSAHSGRDYNEQFF,TGCAGTGCTCACAGCGGGAGGGACTACAATGAGCAGTTCTTC
NA,TRBJ2-1,TRBV6-2/TRBV6-3,NA,11,CASSLTLRLIF,TGTGCCAGCAGTCTGACTCTCCGACTAATCTTC